Below, 24 T cell receptor beta chains from the same sample are listed, as sequenced in a study of response to subunit inactivated influenza vaccine. Via MiXCR, TCRdb re-called the RT-PCR reads, giving one row per CDR3 protein. The table has hundreds of thousands of distinct CDR3 sequences, under 20% seen once. This material consisted of PBMCs from blood, taken roughly 5 days after vaccination. Receptors originate from a man aged 50 to 59 who received an inactivated influenza vaccine.

The chain employs TRBV6-1 and TRBJ2-1; TRBD1 might be the D (6 bases). The germline CDR1 and CDR2 sequences are MNHNS and SASEGT. V dropped 5 bases and J dropped 6 bases, with 14 bases sitting between them. The length of the CDR3 is 14 residues. The CDR3, as DNA: TGTGCCAGCAGTCCACTGGGGGCCCTCAATGAGCAGTTCTTC. Translated: CASSPLGALNEQFF.

The rearrangement uses TRBV28 and TRBJ2-1, with D maybe TRBD1 (5 bases). Germline V gene sequence: CDR1 MDHEN, CDR2 SYDVKM. The germline V and J ends were trimmed by 2 bases and 3 bases, with 11 bases remaining between them. The CDR3 is made up of 15 amino acids. CDR3 nucleotides: TGTGCCAGCAGTTTAAGACAGAGTTTCTACAATGAGCAGTTCTTC. It codes for CASSLRQSFYNEQFF. Complete variable domain (other parts from reference TRBV28 and TRBJ2-1): DVKVTQSSRYLVKRTGEKVFLECVQDMDHENMFWYRQDPGLGLRLIYFSYDVKMKEKGDIPEGYSVSREKKERFSLILESASTNQTSMYLCASSLRQSFYNEQFFGPGTRLTVL.

The chain links TRBV5-1 to TRBJ2-7; possibly TRBD1 for D (7 bases). Germline V gene data show CDR1 as SGHRS and CDR2 as YFSETQ. The CDR3 extends over 16 amino acids. V shed 0 bases and J shed 1 base, with 14 bases lying between them. The CDR3 loop reads CASSLGPAGGSYEQYF. The CDR3 DNA follows: TGCGCCAGCAGCTTGGGGCCGGCAGGGGGGTCCTACGAGCAGTACTTC.

This chain joins TRBV29-1 and TRBJ2-5, with TRBD2 matching 13 bases. J was trimmed by 2 bases and V by 7 bases; bases with no gene match: 7. The CDR3 consists of 15 residues. Per the germline V gene, CDR1 is SQVTM and CDR2 is ANQGSEA. CDR3 region: CSDKGGLAGQETQYF. The DNA of the CDR3 is TGCAGCGATAAGGGGGGACTAGCGGGGCAAGAGACCCAGTACTTC. The full variable domain, completed using reference TRBV29-1 and TRBJ2-5, is SAVISQKPSRDICQRGTSLTIQCQVDSQVTMMFWYRQQPGQSLTLIATANQGSEATYESGFVIDKFPISRPNLTFSTLTVSNMSPEDSSIYLCSDKGGLAGQETQYFGPGTRLLVL.

The chain combines TRBV4-2 with TRBJ2-5, with D perhaps TRBD1 or TRBD2 (5 bases each). The CDR3 extends over 15 amino acids. Germline V CDR1 and CDR2: LGHNA, YNFKEQ. V gave up 0 bases and J gave up 4 bases, with 12 bases separating them. CDR3 coding DNA: TGTGCCAGCAGCCAAGAGAGCGGCCAGGGAGAGACCCAGTACTTC. Its translation is CASSQESGQGETQYF.

Only a few counts were recorded for this clonotype. The chain uses TRBV7-8 and TRBJ1-2, with D uncertain. CDR3 size: 14 residues. V lost 5 bases to trimming and J lost 4 bases, with 14 bases between them. Germline CDR1 is SGHVS and CDR2 is FQNEAQ. The CDR3 sequence: CASSPARLSYGYTF. CDR3 DNA sequence: TGTGCCAGCAGCCCCGCCCGGCTATCCTATGGCTACACCTTC.

V is TRBV6-4 and J is TRBJ2-1, with 13 bases fitting TRBD2. The junction had 5 bases not matched to a gene; V was cut back by 3 bases and J by 9 bases. The germline gives CDR1 MRHNA, CDR2 SNTAGT. This CDR3 region has 15 residues. As DNA, the CDR3 is TGTGCCAGCAGTGAAACCGGGACTAGCGGGATTGAGCAGTTCTTC. Amino acids: CASSETGTSGIEQFF.

This clonotype was picked up a small number of times. The rearrangement joins TRBV3-1 to TRBJ2-3, with TRBD2 identical over 8 bases. CDR1 LGHDT and CDR2 YNNKEL come from the germline V gene (reference sequence). Trimming removed 3 bases from V and 2 bases from J; junction bases left unmatched: 7. The CDR3 totals 16 residues. In DNA, the CDR3 is TGTGCCAGCAGCCACCCGACTAGCGCCTACACAGATACGCAGTATTTT. It translates to CASSHPTSAYTDTQYF.

The chain recombines TRBV14 with TRBJ2-2; D unclear. CDR3 length equals 15 residues. V dropped 1 base and J dropped 6 bases, with 12 bases sitting between them. Germline values: CDR1 SGHDN, CDR2 FVKESK. CDR3 region: CASSQVIPFAGELFF. The CDR3 DNA is TGTGCCAGCAGCCAAGTAATACCGTTTGCCGGGGAGCTGTTTTTT. Together with reference TRBV14 and TRBJ2-2, the CDR3 gives the full variable domain: EAGVTQFPSHSVIEKGQTVTLRCDPISGHDNLYWYRRVMGKEIKFLLHFVKESKQDESGMPNNRFLAERTGGTYSTLKVQPAELEDSGVYFCASSQVIPFAGELFFGEGSRLTVL.

This clonotype was detected only a few times. The chain carries TRBV18 and TRBJ2-1; 9 positions agree with TRBD2. The CDR3 is 19 amino acids. Germline-derived CDR1 and CDR2 are KGHSH and LQKENI. Unmatched junction bases numbered 22, after V lost 1 base and J lost 12 bases. The CDR3 protein is CASSPRQASGNGIEPRQFF. CDR3 nucleotide sequence: TGTGCCAGCTCACCACGTCAGGCTAGCGGGAATGGTATCGAACCAAGGCAGTTCTTC.

The chain has TRBV11-2 and TRBJ2-5; no clear D gene. Trimming stripped 5 bases from V and 1 base from J, with 11 bases between. This CDR3 is 14 amino acids long. Germline V gene sequence: CDR1 SGHAT, CDR2 FQNNGV. The DNA for the CDR3 is TGTGCCAGCAGCCCCCCAAAGGCCCAAGAGACCCAGTACTTC. Translating it yields CASSPPKAQETQYF.

This clonotype was counted many times. This sequence joins TRBV7-2 and TRBJ1-6; D gene uncertain. The germline gives CDR1 SGHTA, CDR2 FQGNSA. V was pared by 7 bases and J by 7 bases, with 14 bases between. This CDR3 has 14 amino acids. For the CDR3, the DNA is TGTGCCAGCAACGTCAGCGGAGGGAATTCACCCCTCCACTTT. Protein product: CASNVSGGNSPLHF. Full variable domain (rest looked up from reference TRBV7-2 and TRBJ1-6): GAGVSQSPSNKVTEKGKDVELRCDPISGHTALYWYRQSLGQGLEFLIYFQGNSAPDKSGLPSDRFSAERTGGSVSTLTIQRTQQEDSAVYLCASNVSGGNSPLHFGNGTRLTVT.

In this sample, this clonotype turned up many times. The J gene is TRBJ1-2, the V gene TRBV6-2 or TRBV6-3, with D tentatively TRBD1 (6 bases). Trimming stripped 5 bases from V and 8 bases from J, with 18 bases between. Germline CDR1 MNHEY, CDR2 SVGEGT. This CDR3 has 14 amino acids. CDR3 region: CASSHLVGTQGYTF. In DNA, the CDR3 is TGTGCCAGCAGTCACCTAGTCGGGACACAAGGCTACACCTTC.

The sample holds many counts of this clonotype. V usage is TRBV29-1 and J usage is TRBJ2-1; 7 nucleotides match TRBD2. The V segment lost 8 bases and the J segment 0 bases; nucleotides outside the gene matches: 4. The CDR3 is 13 residues long. Per the germline V gene, CDR1 is SQVTM and CDR2 is ANQGSEA. CDR3 bases: TGCAGCCTCGCGGGAGACTCCTACAATGAGCAGTTCTTC. This codes for CSLAGDSYNEQFF.

This clonotype was counted only a few times. This chain uses TRBV15 with TRBJ2-3; D possibly matches TRBD1 or TRBD2 (5 bases each). This CDR3 is built from 14 residues. V lost 3 bases and J lost 0, with 7 bases in between. Germline V CDR1 and CDR2: LNHNV, YYDKDF (reference sequence). In DNA, the CDR3 is TGTGCCACCAGCAGTTGGGGGAGCACAGATACGCAGTATTTT. This encodes CATSSWGSTDTQYF. The entire variable domain, with the rest obtained from reference TRBV15 and TRBJ2-3, is as follows: DAMVIQNPRYQVTQFGKPVTLSCSQTLNHNVMYWYQQKSSQAPKLLFHYYDKDFNNEADTPDNFQSRRPNTSFCFLDIRSPGLGDTAMYLCATSSWGSTDTQYFGPGTRLTVL.

This clonotype has only a few counts. The chain links TRBV7-2 to TRBJ2-5; D gene unclear. The CDR3 is 14 residues long. V was pared by 1 base and J by 5 bases, with 11 bases between. Germline V gives CDR1 SGHTA, CDR2 FQGNSA. CDR3 sequence (DNA): TGTGCCAGCAGCTTAGGACCTACCGGGGAGACCCAGTACTTC. This codes for CASSLGPTGETQYF. Supplemented by reference TRBV7-2 and TRBJ2-5, the full variable domain reads GAGVSQSPSNKVTEKGKDVELRCDPISGHTALYWYRQSLGQGLEFLIYFQGNSAPDKSGLPSDRFSAERTGGSVSTLTIQRTQQEDSAVYLCASSLGPTGETQYFGPGTRLLVL.

This clonotype was counted many times. The chain employs TRBV4-2 and TRBJ1-5; D may be TRBD1 (6 bases). This CDR3 region has 16 residues. The germline V gene has CDR1 LGHNA and CDR2 YNFKEQ. The V end lost 6 bases, the J end lost 2 bases, and 17 bases lay between the germline ends. The DNA of the CDR3 is TGTGCCAGCAGTCAGGGGAGGCAGGAACGCAATCAGCCCCAGCATTTT. It is translated as CASSQGRQERNQPQHF.

This rearrangement joins TRBV4-3 to TRBJ2-1; the match to TRBD2 covers 10 bases. The V gene's germline CDR1 is LGHNA and CDR2 YSLEER. The CDR3 consists of 16 residues. The ends lost 0 bases at V and 7 bases at J; junction bases unmatched: 6. The CDR3 bases are TGCGCCAGCAGCCAAGATGAGCGGGGGGGCACTAATGAGCAGTTCTTC. Encoded protein: CASSQDERGGTNEQFF.

Concerning this clonotype: Relative to the germline gene, one junction end is altered; a read error may explain this. The rearrangement links TRBV20-1 to TRBJ2-7; 11 bases map to TRBD2. Per germline, CDR1 DFQATT and CDR2 SNEGSKA (reference sequence). This CDR3 has 15 residues. CDR3 sequence: CIARDNSRTSGEQYF. The CDR3 DNA reads as TGCATTGCTAGAGATAACTCCAGGACTAGCGGGGAGCAGTACTTC.

This clonotype was counted only a few times. This chain uses TRBV20-1 with TRBJ2-7, with 7 positions matching TRBD1. Trimming took 4 bases from V and 0 from J; bases not matched to a gene: 3. CDR1 is DFQATT, CDR2 SNEGSKA, per germline (reference sequence). This CDR3 spans 13 amino acids. The CDR3 protein is CSAKGTVSYEQYF. For the CDR3, the DNA is TGCAGTGCTAAGGGGACAGTCTCCTACGAGCAGTACTTC.

The chain links TRBV21-1 to TRBJ2-1; the tabulated D call, TRBD1, remains unverified against the DNA. TRBV21-1 is described as a pseudogene. CDR3 length: 13 amino acids. The CDR3 nucleotides are TGTGCCAGCAGCAACTGGGGGGTCCATGAGCAGTTCTTC. Amino acids: CASSNWGVHEQFF.

The table lists this clonotype with a few counts. This rearrangement joins TRBV20-1 to TRBJ2-1, with 9 bases matching TRBD1. From germline, CDR1 is DFQATT and CDR2 SNEGSKA (reference sequence). The CDR3 spans 14 residues. Trimming removed 4 bases from V and 4 bases from J; junction bases left unmatched: 5. CDR3 DNA: TGCAGTGCTAAAAGGGACAGGGCATACAATGAGCAGTTCTTC. It codes for CSAKRDRAYNEQFF.

This clonotype has just a few counts. The chain employs TRBV6-1 and TRBJ2-5, with 9 bases fitting TRBD1. V shed 5 bases and J 3 bases; nucleotides not matched to a gene: 4. The CDR3 totals 14 residues. Germline V gives CDR1 MNHNS, CDR2 SASEGT. CDR3 sequence: CASSKTGGEETQYF. For the CDR3, the DNA is TGTGCCAGCAGTAAGACAGGGGGAGAAGAGACCCAGTACTTC.

The chain combines TRBV29-1 with TRBJ2-3, with unresolved D. V lost 5 bases and J 8 bases, leaving 14 bases between the germline ends. The CDR3 extends over 12 amino acids. Germline values: CDR1 SQVTM, CDR2 ANQGSEA. CDR3 amino acids: CSVFSSGATQYF. The CDR3 coding sequence is TGCAGCGTTTTCAGTTCCGGAGCTACGCAGTATTTT.